The 9 T cell receptor beta chains below come from one sample, sequenced in a study of T cells in Graves' hyperthyroidism and ophthalmopathy. TCR beta CDR3 region amplification was performed from RNA transcripts. HTBI primers drove first-round RT-PCR of the TCR CDR3. TCRdb recomputed calls from the multiplex PCR reads with MiXCR, one row per CDR3 protein. The sample lists roughly 840,000 distinct CDR3 sequences, more than 30% occurring once. Sequenced sample: blood. The receptor set was obtained from a man aged 18 to 29 with Graves' hyperthyroidism.

The gene calls are TRBV10-3 and TRBJ1-1, with unresolved D. The CDR3 has 13 amino acids. V shed 7 bases and J shed 4 bases, with 13 bases lying between them. Germline lookup yields CDR1 ENHRY and CDR2 SYGVKD. The CDR3 reads CAITPGLRTEAFF. The CDR3 DNA follows: TGTGCCATCACCCCGGGCCTACGCACTGAAGCTTTCTTT.

The chain joins TRBV19 to TRBJ2-3; D might be TRBD2 (6 bases). V lost 6 bases and J lost 1, with 14 bases in between. The germline V gene encodes CDR1 LNHDA and CDR2 SQIVND (reference sequence). This CDR3 spans 15 amino acids. CDR3 bases: TGTGCCAGTAGGGCCCTGACGGGAGGCACAGATACGCAGTATTTT. Translated: CASRALTGGTDTQYF.

At least ten counts were recorded for this clonotype. This chain connects TRBV29-1 to TRBJ2-7; TRBD1 aligns across 10 bases. The CDR3 loop spans 13 amino acids. Germline V gene data show CDR1 as SQVTM and CDR2 as ANQGSEA. The trim removed 1 base at V and 6 bases at J, leaving 3 bases unmatched. CDR3 region: CSVEVGQGIEQYF. In DNA, the CDR3 is TGCAGCGTTGAAGTGGGACAGGGGATCGAGCAGTACTTC.

This chain joins TRBV10-3 and TRBJ1-4, with D possibly TRBD1 on 5 matching bases. V shed 10 bases and J shed 5 bases, with 11 bases lying between them. Germline-derived CDR1 and CDR2 are ENHRY and SYGVKD. This CDR3 is 12 amino acids long. In DNA, the CDR3 is TGTGCCACCCTCGGGGCGAATGAAAAACTGTTTTTT. Amino acids: CATLGANEKLFF.

The CDR3 coding sequence is TGTGCCAGCAGGCTTCCCGGGACAGGGCGCTACGAGCAGTACTTC. This encodes CASRLPGTGRYEQYF. The genes are TRBV10-3 and TRBJ2-7; 9 bases match TRBD1. V shed 10 bases and J 3 bases; nucleotides not matched to a gene: 13. This CDR3 region has 15 residues. The V gene's germline CDR1 is ENHRY and CDR2 SYGVKD.

The chain is built from TRBV10-3 and TRBJ2-7, with D hard to call. Germline V CDR1 and CDR2: ENHRY, SYGVKD. The CDR3 contains 14 residues. V lost 2 bases and J lost 0, with 8 bases in between. The CDR3 protein is CAISEPGPSYEQYF. The CDR3 DNA follows: TGTGCCATCAGTGAGCCCGGGCCCTCCTACGAGCAGTACTTC.

This clonotype showed up just a few times. One end of the junction fails to match germline, which may point to a read error. The chain employs TRBV10-3 and TRBJ1-5; D not resolved. The CDR3 runs to 14 residues. The germline gives CDR1 ENHRY, CDR2 SYGVKD. CDR3 amino acids: CASSYSSFTQPQHF. For the CDR3, the DNA is TGTGCCAGCAGTTATAGTAGCTTCACTCAGCCCCAGCATTTT.

The chain links TRBV7-2 to TRBJ1-6; a weak D match, TRBD1 (5 bases). V lost 1 base and J 7 bases, leaving 14 bases between the germline ends. This CDR3 comprises 16 residues. In germline, CDR1 is SGHTA, CDR2 FQGNSA. This CDR3 reads CASSLEVGSGNSPLHF. The CDR3 bases are TGTGCCAGCAGCTTAGAGGTGGGGTCAGGGAATTCACCCCTCCACTTT.

The J gene is TRBJ1-2, the V gene TRBV7-9; TRBD1 aligns across 11 bases. With V trimmed by 8 bases and J by 7 bases, 6 bases remained unmatched. Looked up from germline, CDR1 is SEHNR and CDR2 is FQNEAQ (reference sequence). The CDR3 spans 13 residues. CDR3 sequence (DNA): TGTGCCAGCGTACGGGACAGGGGGTCTGGCTACACCTTC. It specifies CASVRDRGSGYTF.